One and the same sample provided the 9 T cell receptor beta chains below, sequenced in a study of T cell repertoires in cytomegalovirus infection. Via MiXCR, TCRdb re-called the reads, giving one row per CDR3 protein. The repertoire has about 180,000 distinct CDR3 sequences, approximately 17% of them found once; the top ten carry about 23%. The sequencing input was CD8+ T cells from PBMCs. These receptors came from a human donor in good health (CMV status not recorded). Some clones in this sample may be carry-over from other donors' samples.

The V and J genes are TRBV7-8 and TRBJ1-1, with a possible D match to TRBD1 (6 bases). The CDR3 totals 15 residues. The ends were cut back, 7 bases at V and 2 bases at J, with 17 bases in the middle. Germline lookup yields CDR1 SGHVS and CDR2 FQNEAQ. CDR3 coding DNA: TGTGCCAGCACCTCGAGGGACACCCCCAACACTGAAGCTTTCTTT. It specifies CASTSRDTPNTEAFF.

The chain couples TRBV11-2 to TRBJ2-1; 14 bases match TRBD2. CDR3 length: 18 residues. In germline, CDR1 is SGHAT, CDR2 FQNNGV. V dropped 3 bases and J dropped 2; count of bases not matched to a gene: 6. This chain's CDR3 is CASSLTSGGAVPYNEQFF. For the CDR3, the DNA is TGTGCCAGCAGCTTGACTAGCGGGGGGGCAGTCCCCTACAATGAGCAGTTCTTC. The full variable domain, with the rest looked up from reference TRBV11-2 and TRBJ2-1, is EAGVAQSPRYKIIEKRQSVAFWCNPISGHATLYWYQQILGQGPKLLIQFQNNGVVDDSQLPKDRFSAERLKGVDSTLKIQPAKLEDSAVYLCASSLTSGGAVPYNEQFFGPGTRLTVL.

V is TRBV7-6 and J is TRBJ2-3; TRBD2 might be the D (6 bases). Germline CDR1 reads SGHVS; CDR2 reads FNYEAQ. V lost 2 bases, J lost 6 bases, and 15 bases lay in between. The CDR3 has 15 residues. The DNA of the CDR3 is TGTGCCAGCAGCTTATACGGCGGGGCCGTTGATACGCAGTATTTT. This sequence encodes CASSLYGGAVDTQYF.

In nucleotides, the CDR3 is TGTGCCAGCAGTTTTAAAAACAGGAACACTGAAGCTTTCTTT. Protein: CASSFKNRNTEAFF. The chain carries TRBV6-6 and TRBJ1-1; D gene unclear. The CDR3 has 14 residues. Germline V gene sequence: CDR1 MNHNY, CDR2 SVGAGI (reference sequence). With 4 bases removed from V and 1 base from J, the gap between germline ends came to 10 bases.

This clonotype was seen only a few times. V gene TRBV7-9 combines with J gene TRBJ2-7, with D possibly TRBD1 on 6 matching bases. The CDR3 totals 15 residues. Germline V lookup: CDR1 SEHNR, CDR2 FQNEAQ (reference sequence). Trimming stripped 5 bases from V and 0 bases from J, with 14 bases between. The DNA for the CDR3 is TGTGCCAGCAGCGCAGGGGCTACCAGCTCCTACGAGCAGTACTTC. Amino acid sequence: CASSAGATSSYEQYF.

The rearrangement uses TRBV10-2 and TRBJ1-1, with a weak D call TRBD1 (6 bases). In germline, CDR1 is WSHSY, CDR2 SAAADI. CDR3 size: 16 residues. Trimming took 1 base from V and 1 from J, leaving 13 bases between them. In DNA form, the CDR3 reads TGCGCCAGCAGTGAGTTACAGGGTTGGGAGAACACTGAAGCTTTCTTT. Translated, it gives CASSELQGWENTEAFF.

The chain links TRBV5-6 to TRBJ2-1; D is unresolved. The CDR3 totals 13 residues. Trimming removed 4 bases from V and 0 bases from J, with 5 bases in between. Germline assignment: CDR1 SGHDT and CDR2 YYEEEE. CDR3 region: CASSTTSYNEQFF. CDR3 bases: TGTGCCAGCAGCACTACCTCCTACAATGAGCAGTTCTTC.

This clonotype occurred a few times. The chain is built from TRBV28 and TRBJ2-1; 8 bases match TRBD2. Per germline, CDR1 MDHEN and CDR2 SYDVKM. V dropped 4 bases and J dropped 6; count of bases not matched to a gene: 14. This CDR3 has 17 amino acids. The CDR3 sequence is CASSWSSTGGPGNEQFF. As DNA, the CDR3 is TGTGCCAGCAGTTGGTCGAGTACGGGGGGGCCCGGCAATGAGCAGTTCTTC.

The chain links TRBV7-6 to TRBJ2-7, with 9 bases aligning to TRBD1. The CDR3 runs 16 residues. Per germline, CDR1 SGHVS and CDR2 FNYEAQ. With V trimmed by 0 bases and J by 1 base, 4 bases remained unmatched. The CDR3 bases are TGTGCCAGCAGCTTAGCGCGACAGGGGGGTTCCTACGAGCAGTACTTC. Its translation is CASSLARQGGSYEQYF.